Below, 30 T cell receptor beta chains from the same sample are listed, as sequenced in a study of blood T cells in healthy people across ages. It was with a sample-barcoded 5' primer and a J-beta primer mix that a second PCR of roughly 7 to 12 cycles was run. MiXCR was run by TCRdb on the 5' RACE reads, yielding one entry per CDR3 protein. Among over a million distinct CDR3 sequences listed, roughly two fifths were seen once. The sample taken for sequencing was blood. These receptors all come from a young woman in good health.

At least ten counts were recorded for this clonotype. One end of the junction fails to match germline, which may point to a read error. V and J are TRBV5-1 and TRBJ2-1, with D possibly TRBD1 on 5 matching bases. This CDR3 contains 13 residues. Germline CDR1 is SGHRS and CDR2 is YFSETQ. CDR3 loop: CASSLDSYNEQFF. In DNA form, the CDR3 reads TGTGCCAGCAGCCTCGACAGTTACAATGAGCAGTTCTTC.

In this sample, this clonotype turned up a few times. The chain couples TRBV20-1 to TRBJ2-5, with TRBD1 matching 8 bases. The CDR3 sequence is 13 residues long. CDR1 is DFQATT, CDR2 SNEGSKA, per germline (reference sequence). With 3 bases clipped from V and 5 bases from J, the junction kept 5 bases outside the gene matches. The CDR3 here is CSARQTGGETQYF. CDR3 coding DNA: TGCAGTGCTAGGCAAACAGGGGGGGAGACCCAGTACTTC.

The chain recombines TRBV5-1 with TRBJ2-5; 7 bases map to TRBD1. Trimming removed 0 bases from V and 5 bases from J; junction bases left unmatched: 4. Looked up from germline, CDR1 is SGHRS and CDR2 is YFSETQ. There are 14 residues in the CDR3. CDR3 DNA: TGCGCCAGCAGCTTGGAGGGGGCATCCGAGACCCAGTACTTC. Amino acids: CASSLEGASETQYF.

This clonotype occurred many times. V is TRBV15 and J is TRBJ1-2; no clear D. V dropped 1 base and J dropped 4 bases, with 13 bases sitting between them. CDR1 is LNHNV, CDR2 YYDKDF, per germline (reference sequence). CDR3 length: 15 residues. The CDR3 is CATSRVKEGAYGYTF. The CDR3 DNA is TGTGCCACCAGCAGAGTTAAGGAAGGAGCCTATGGCTACACCTTC.

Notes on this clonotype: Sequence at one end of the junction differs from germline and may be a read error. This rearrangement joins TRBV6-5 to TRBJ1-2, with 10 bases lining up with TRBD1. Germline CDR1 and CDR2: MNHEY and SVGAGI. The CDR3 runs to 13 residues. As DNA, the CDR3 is TGTGCCAGCACTGGACAGGGGGTCTATAGCTACACCTTC. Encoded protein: CASTGQGVYSYTF.

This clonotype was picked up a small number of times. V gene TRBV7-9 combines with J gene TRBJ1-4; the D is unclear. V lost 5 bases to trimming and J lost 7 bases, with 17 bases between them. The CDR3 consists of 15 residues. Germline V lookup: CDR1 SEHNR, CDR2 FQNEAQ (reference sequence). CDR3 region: CASSPPGMNSEKLFF. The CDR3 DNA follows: TGTGCCAGCAGCCCCCCAGGAATGAATAGTGAAAAACTGTTTTTT.

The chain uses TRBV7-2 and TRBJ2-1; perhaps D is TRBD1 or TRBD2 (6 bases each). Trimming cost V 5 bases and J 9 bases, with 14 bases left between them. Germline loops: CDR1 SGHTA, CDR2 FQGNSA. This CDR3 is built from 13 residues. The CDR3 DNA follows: TGTGCCAGCAGCCGAAGTGGGGGGCTTGAGCAGTTCTTC. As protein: CASSRSGGLEQFF.

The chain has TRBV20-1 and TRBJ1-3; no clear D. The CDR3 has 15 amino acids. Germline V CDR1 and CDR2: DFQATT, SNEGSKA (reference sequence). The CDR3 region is CSIRRAVSSGNTIYF. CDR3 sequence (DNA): TGCAGCATTAGGAGGGCCGTTTCTTCTGGAAACACCATATATTTT.

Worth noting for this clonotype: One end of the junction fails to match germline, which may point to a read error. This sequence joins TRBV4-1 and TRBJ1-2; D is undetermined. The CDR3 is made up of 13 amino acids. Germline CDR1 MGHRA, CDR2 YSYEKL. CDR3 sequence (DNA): TGCGCCGGCAGCTCCTACAAGGCGGGTGGCTACACCTTC. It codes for CAGSSYKAGGYTF.

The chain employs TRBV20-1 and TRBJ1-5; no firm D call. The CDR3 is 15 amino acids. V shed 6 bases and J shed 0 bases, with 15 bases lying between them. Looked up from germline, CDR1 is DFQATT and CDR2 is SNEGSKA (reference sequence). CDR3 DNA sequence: TGCAGTGCATCCCGGGTGGCTCATAGCAATCAGCCCCAGCATTTT. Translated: CSASRVAHSNQPQHF.

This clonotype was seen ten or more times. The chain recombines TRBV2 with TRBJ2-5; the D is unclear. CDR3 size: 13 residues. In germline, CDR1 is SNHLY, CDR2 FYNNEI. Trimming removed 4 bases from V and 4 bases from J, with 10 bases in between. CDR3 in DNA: TGTGCCAGCAGTGGAACTGGTATAGAGACCCAGTACTTC. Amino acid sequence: CASSGTGIETQYF. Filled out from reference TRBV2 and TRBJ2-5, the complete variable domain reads EPEVTQTPSHQVTQMGQEVILRCVPISNHLYFYWYRQILGQKVEFLVSFYNNEISEKSEIFDDQFSVERPDGSNFTLKIRSTKLEDSAMYFCASSGTGIETQYFGPGTRLLVL.

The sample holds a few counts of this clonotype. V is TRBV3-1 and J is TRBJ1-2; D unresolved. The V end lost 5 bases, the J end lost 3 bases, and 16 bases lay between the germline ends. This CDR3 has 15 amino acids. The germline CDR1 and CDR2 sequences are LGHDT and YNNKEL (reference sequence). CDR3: CASSSMGSAHYGYTF. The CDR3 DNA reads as TGTGCCAGCAGCTCCATGGGCAGTGCGCACTATGGCTACACCTTC. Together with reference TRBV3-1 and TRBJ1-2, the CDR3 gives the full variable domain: DTAVSQTPKYLVTQMGNDKSIKCEQNLGHDTMYWYKQDSKKFLKIMFSYNNKELIINETVPNRFSPKSPDKAHLNLHINSLELGDSAVYFCASSSMGSAHYGYTFGSGTRLTVV.

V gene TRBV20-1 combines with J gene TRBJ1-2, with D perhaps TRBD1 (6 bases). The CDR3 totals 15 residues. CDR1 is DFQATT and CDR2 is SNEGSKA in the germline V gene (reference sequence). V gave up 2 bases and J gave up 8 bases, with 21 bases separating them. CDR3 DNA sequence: TGCAGTGCTAGATGGACAGCGGACAAGAAGAAGGGCTACACCTTC. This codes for CSARWTADKKKGYTF.

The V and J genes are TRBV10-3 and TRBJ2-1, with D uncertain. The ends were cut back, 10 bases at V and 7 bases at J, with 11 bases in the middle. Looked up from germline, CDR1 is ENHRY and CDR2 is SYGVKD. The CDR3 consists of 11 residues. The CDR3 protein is CASAAQNEQFF. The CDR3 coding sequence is TGTGCCAGCGCTGCCCAGAATGAGCAGTTCTTC.

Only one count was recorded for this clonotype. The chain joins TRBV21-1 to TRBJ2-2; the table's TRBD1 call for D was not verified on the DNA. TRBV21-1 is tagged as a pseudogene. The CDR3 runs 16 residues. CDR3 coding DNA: TGTGCCAGCAGCAAGCGGGGCGGGGTGAACACCGGGGAGCTGTTTTTT. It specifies CASSKRGGVNTGELFF.

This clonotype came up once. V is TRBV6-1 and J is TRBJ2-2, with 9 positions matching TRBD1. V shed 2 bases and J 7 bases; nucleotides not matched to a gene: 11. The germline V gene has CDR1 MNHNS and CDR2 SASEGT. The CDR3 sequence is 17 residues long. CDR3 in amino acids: CASSEHTGQGGYGELFF. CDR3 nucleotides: TGTGCCAGCAGTGAACATACGGGACAGGGAGGGTACGGGGAGCTGTTTTTT.

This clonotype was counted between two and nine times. The CDR3 spells CASSLQVVNEQFF. For the CDR3, the DNA is TGCGCCAGCAGCCTACAGGTAGTCAATGAGCAGTTCTTC. The chain has TRBV5-1 and TRBJ2-1, with a tentative D call TRBD1 (5 bases). CDR1 and CDR2 from the germline V gene are SGHRS and YFSETQ. Deletions cut 4 bases from V and 6 bases from J, with 11 bases between. This CDR3 has 13 amino acids.

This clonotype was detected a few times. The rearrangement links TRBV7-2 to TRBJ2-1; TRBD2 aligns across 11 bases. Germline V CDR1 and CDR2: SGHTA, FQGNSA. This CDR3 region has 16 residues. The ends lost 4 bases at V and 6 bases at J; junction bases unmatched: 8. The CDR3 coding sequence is TGTGCCAGCAGCTCCTGGACTAGCGGGCTAATCAATGAGCAGTTCTTC. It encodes CASSSWTSGLINEQFF. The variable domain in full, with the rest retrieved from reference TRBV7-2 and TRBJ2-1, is GAGVSQSPSNKVTEKGKDVELRCDPISGHTALYWYRQSLGQGLEFLIYFQGNSAPDKSGLPSDRFSAERTGGSVSTLTIQRTQQEDSAVYLCASSSWTSGLINEQFFGPGTRLTVL.

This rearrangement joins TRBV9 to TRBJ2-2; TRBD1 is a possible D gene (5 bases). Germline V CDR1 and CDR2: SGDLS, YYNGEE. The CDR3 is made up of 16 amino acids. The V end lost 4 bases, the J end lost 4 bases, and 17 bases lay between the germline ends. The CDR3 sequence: CASSSARQLLTGELFF. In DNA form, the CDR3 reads TGTGCCAGCAGCTCAGCTCGACAGTTACTCACCGGGGAGCTGTTTTTT. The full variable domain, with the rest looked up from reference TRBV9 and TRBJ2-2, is DSGVTQTPKHLITATGQRVTLRCSPRSGDLSVYWYQQSLDQGLQFLIQYYNGEERAKGNILERFSAQQFPDLHSELNLSSLELGDSALYFCASSSARQLLTGELFFGEGSRLTVL.

The CDR3 region is CASSTFEAGGPYNEQFF. CDR3 DNA: TGTGCCAGCAGCACCTTTGAAGCGGGAGGGCCTTACAATGAGCAGTTCTTC. The genes are TRBV27 and TRBJ2-1, with 10 bases that match TRBD2. V gave up 6 bases and J gave up 4 bases; unmatched junction bases: 12. Germline CDR1 MNHEY, CDR2 SMNVEV (reference sequence). The CDR3 runs to 17 residues.

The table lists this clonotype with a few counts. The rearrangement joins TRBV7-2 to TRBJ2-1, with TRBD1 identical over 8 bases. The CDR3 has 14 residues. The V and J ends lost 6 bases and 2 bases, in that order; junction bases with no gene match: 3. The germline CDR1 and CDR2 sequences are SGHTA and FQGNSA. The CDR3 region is CASRGTGPYNEQFF. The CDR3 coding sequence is TGTGCCAGCAGGGGGACAGGCCCCTACAATGAGCAGTTCTTC.

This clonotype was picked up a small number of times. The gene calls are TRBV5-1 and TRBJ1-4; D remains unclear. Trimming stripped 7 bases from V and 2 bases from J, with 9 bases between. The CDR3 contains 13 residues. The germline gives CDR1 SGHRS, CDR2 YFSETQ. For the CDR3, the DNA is TGCGCCAGCCAGGACGGGACTAATGAAAAACTGTTTTTT. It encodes CASQDGTNEKLFF.

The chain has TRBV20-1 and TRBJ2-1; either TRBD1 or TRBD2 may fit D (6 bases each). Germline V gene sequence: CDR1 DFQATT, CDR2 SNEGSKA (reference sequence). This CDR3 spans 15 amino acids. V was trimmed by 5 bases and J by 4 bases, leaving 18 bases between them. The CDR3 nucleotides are TGCAGTGCTGGCCCGGGGGACACAAGATACAATGAGCAGTTCTTC. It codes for CSAGPGDTRYNEQFF.

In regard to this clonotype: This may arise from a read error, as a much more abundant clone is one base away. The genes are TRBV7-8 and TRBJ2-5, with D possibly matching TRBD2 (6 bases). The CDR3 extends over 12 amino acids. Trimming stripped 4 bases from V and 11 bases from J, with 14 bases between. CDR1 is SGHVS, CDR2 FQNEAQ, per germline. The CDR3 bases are TGTGCCAGCAGCTCTGCGGGATACGGGCAGTACTTC. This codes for CASSSAGYGQYF. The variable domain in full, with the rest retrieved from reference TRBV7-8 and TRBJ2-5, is GAGVSQSPRYKVAKRGQDVALRCDPISGHVSLFWYQQALGQGPEFLTYFQNEAQLDKSGLPSDRFFAERPEGSVSTLKIQRTQQEDSAVYLCASSSAGYGQYFGPGTRLLVL.

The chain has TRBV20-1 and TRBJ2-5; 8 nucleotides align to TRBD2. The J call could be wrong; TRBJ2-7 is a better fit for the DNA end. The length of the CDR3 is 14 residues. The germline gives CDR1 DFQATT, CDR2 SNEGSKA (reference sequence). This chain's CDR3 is CSADREGRFNEQYF. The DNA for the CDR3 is TGCAGTGCAGACCGGGAGGGCCGTTTCAACGAGCAGTACTTC.

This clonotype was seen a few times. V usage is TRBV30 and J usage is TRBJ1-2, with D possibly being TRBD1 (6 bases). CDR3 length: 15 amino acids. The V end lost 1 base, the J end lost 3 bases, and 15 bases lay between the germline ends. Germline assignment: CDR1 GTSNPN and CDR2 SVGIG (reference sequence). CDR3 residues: CAWSGWGAGDYGYTF. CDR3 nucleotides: TGTGCCTGGAGTGGTTGGGGAGCAGGGGACTATGGCTACACCTTC.

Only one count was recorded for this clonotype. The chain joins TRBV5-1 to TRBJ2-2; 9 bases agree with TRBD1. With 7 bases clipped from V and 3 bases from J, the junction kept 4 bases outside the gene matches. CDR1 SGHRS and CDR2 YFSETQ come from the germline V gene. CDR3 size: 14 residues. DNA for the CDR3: TGCGCCAGCGCACGGACAGGGGACACCGGGGAGCTGTTTTTT. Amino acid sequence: CASARTGDTGELFF.

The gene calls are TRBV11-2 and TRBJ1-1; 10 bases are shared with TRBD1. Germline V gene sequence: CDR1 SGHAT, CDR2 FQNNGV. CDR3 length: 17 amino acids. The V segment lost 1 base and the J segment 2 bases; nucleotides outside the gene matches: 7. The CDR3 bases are TGTGCCAGCAGCTTAGCTCGTGACAGGGGGCGAAACACTGAAGCTTTCTTT. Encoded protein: CASSLARDRGRNTEAFF. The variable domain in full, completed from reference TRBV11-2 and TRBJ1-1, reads EAGVAQSPRYKIIEKRQSVAFWCNPISGHATLYWYQQILGQGPKLLIQFQNNGVVDDSQLPKDRFSAERLKGVDSTLKIQPAKLEDSAVYLCASSLARDRGRNTEAFFGQGTRLTVV.

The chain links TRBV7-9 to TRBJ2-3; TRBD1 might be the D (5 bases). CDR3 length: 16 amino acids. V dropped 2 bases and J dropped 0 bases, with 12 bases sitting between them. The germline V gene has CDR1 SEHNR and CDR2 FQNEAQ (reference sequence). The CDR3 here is CASSLSTGASTDTQYF. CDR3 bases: TGTGCCAGCAGCTTAAGTACAGGCGCTAGCACAGATACGCAGTATTTT.

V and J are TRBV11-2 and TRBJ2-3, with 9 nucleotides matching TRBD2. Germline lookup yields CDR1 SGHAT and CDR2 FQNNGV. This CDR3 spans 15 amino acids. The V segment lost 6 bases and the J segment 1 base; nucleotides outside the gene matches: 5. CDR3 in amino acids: CASRHSGSGTDTQYF. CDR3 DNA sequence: TGTGCCAGCAGGCATAGCGGGAGCGGCACAGATACGCAGTATTTT.